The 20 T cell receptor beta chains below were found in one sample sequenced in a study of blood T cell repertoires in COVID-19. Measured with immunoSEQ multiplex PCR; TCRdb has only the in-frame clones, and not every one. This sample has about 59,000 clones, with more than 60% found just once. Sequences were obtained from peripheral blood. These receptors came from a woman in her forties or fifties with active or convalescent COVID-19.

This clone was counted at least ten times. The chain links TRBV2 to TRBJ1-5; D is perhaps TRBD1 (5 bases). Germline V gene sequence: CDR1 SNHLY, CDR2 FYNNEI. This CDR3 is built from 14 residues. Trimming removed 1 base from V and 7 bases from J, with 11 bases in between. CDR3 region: CASSEVRETQPQHF. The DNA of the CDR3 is TGTGCCAGCAGTGAAGTCAGGGAAACCCAGCCCCAGCATTTT.

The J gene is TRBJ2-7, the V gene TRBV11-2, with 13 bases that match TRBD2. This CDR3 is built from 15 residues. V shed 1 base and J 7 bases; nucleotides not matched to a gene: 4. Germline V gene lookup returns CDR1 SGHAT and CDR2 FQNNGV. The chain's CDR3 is CASSLAGLAGREQYF. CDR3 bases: TGTGCCAGCAGCTTAGCGGGACTAGCGGGAAGGGAGCAGTACTTC.

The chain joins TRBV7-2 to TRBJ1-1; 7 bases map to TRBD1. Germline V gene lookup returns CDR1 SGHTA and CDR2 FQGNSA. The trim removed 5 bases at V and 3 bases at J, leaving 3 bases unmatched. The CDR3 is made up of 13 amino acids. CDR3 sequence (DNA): TGTGCCAGCAGCAGACAGGGAGACACTGAAGCTTTCTTT. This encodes CASSRQGDTEAFF. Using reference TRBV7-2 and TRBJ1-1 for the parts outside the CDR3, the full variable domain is GAGVSQSPSNKVTEKGKDVELRCDPISGHTALYWYRQSLGQGLEFLIYFQGNSAPDKSGLPSDRFSAERTGGSVSTLTIQRTQQEDSAVYLCASSRQGDTEAFFGQGTRLTVV.

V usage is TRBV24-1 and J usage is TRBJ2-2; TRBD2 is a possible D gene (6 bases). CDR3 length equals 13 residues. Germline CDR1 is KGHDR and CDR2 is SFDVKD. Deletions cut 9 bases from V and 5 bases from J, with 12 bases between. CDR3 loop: CATDGGITGELFF. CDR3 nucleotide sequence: TGTGCCACCGATGGAGGGATTACCGGGGAGCTGTTTTTT.

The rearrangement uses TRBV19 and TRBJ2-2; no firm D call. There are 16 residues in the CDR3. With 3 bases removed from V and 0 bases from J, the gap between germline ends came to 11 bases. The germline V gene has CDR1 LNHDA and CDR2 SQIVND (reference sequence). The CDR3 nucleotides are TGTGCCAGTAGTATGTGGCAGTTCGCGAACACCGGGGAGCTGTTTTTT. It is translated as CASSMWQFANTGELFF.

The CDR3 is CASSLELTGGSYEQYF. As DNA, the CDR3 is TGTGCCAGCAGCTTAGAGCTGACAGGGGGATCCTACGAGCAGTACTTC. The rearrangement joins TRBV11-2 to TRBJ2-7; 9 nucleotides line up with TRBD1. The CDR3 consists of 16 residues. Trimming took 0 bases from V and 1 from J; bases not matched to a gene: 4. Germline CDR1 reads SGHAT; CDR2 reads FQNNGV.

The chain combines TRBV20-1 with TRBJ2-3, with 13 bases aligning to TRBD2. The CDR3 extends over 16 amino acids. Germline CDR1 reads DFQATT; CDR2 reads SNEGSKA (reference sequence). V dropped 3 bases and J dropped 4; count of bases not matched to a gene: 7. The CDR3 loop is CSASEGLAGPADTQYF. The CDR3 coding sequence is TGCAGTGCTAGTGAGGGACTAGCGGGACCAGCAGATACGCAGTATTTT.

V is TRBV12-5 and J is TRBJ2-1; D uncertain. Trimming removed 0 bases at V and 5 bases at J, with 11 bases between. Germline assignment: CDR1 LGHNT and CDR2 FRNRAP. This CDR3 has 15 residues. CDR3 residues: CASGLVPRLDNEQFF. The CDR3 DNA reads TGTGCTAGTGGTTTGGTACCCAGACTCGACAATGAGCAGTTCTTC.

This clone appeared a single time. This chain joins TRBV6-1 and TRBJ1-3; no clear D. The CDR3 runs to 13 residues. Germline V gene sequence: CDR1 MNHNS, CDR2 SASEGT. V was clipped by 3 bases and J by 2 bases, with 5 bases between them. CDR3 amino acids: CASSDLTGNTIYF. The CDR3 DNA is TGTGCCAGCAGTGATCTAACTGGAAACACCATATATTTT.

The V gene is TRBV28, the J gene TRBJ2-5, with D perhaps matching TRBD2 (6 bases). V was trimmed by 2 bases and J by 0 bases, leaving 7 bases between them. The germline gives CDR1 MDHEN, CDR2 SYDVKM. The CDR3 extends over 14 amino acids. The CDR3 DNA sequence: TGTGCCAGCAGTTTAGGGGGGAACCAAGAGACCCAGTACTTC. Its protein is CASSLGGNQETQYF.

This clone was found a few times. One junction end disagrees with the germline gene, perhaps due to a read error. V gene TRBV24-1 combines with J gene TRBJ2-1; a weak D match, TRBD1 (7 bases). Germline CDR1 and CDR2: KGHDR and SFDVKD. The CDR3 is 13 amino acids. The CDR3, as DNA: TGTGCCACCAGTGACAGGGGGGTCCTAAGCCAGCTCTTC. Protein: CATSDRGVLSQLF.

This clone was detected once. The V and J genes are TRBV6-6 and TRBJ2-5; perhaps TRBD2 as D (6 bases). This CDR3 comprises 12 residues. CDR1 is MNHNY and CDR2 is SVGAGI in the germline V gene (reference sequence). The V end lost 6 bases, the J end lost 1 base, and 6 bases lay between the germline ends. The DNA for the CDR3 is TGTGCCAGCAGGCGGGGCCAAGAGACCCAGTACTTC. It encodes CASRRGQETQYF.

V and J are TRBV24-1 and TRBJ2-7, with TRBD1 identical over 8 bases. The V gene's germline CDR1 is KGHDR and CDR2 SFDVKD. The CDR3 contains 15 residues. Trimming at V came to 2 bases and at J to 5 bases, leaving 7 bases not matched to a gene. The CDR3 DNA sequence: TGTGCCACCAGTGATTGGGTGACAGGGGTCGACGAGCAGTACTTC. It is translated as CATSDWVTGVDEQYF.

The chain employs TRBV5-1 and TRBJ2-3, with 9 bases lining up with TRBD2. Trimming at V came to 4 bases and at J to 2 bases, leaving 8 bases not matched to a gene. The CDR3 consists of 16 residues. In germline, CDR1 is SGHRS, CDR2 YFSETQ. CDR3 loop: CASSPYAGGLTDTQYF. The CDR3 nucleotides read TGCGCCAGCAGCCCCTATGCGGGAGGGCTCACAGATACGCAGTATTTT.

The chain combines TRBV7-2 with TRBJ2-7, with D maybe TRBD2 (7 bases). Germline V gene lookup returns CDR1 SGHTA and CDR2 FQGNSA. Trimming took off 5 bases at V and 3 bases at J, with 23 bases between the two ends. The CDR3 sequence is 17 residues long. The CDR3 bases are TGTGCCAGCAGCGGAACGGAGGGGGGGCCCCAACTCTACGAGCAGTACTTC. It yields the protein CASSGTEGGPQLYEQYF.

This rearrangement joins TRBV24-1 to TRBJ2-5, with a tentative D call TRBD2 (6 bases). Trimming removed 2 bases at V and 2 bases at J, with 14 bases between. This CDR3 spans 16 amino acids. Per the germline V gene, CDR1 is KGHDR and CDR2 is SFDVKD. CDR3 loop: CATSDYGLNKQETQYF. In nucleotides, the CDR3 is TGTGCCACCAGTGATTATGGACTAAATAAACAAGAGACCCAGTACTTC.

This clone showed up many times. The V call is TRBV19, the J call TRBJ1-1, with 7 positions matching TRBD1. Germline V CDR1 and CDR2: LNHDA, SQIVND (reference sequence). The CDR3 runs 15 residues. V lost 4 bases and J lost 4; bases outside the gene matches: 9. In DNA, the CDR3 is TGTGCCAGTAGTACAAATGCCGGGACAGTCACTGAAGCTTTCTTT. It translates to CASSTNAGTVTEAFF.

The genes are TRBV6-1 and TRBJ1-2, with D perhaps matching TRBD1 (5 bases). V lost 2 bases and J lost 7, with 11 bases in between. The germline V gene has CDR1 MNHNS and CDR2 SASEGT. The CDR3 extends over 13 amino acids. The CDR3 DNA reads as TGTGCCAGCAGTGAACATAGACAGACTGGCTACACCTTC. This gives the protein CASSEHRQTGYTF.

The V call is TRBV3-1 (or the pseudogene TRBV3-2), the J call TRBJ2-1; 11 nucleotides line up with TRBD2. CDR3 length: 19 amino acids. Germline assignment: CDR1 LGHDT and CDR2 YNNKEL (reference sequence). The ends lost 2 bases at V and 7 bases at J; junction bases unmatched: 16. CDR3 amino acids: CASSQSIPQLAGDRNEQFF. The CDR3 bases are TGTGCCAGCAGCCAATCTATTCCCCAACTAGCGGGAGACCGGAATGAGCAGTTCTTC.

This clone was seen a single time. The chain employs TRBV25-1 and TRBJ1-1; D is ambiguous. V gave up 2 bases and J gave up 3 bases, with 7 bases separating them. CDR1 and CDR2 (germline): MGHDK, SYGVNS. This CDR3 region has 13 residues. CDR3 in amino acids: CASSEPGDTEAFF. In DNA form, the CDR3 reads TGTGCCAGCAGTGAACCCGGGGACACTGAAGCTTTCTTT. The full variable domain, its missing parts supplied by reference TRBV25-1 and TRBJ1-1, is EADIYQTPRYLVIGTGKKITLECSQTMGHDKMYWYQQDPGMELHLIHYSYGVNSTEKGDLSSESTVSRIRTEHFPLTLESARPSHTSQYLCASSEPGDTEAFFGQGTRLTVV.